Listed here is a single T cell receptor (beta chain). The assay was immunoSEQ multiplex PCR, and TCRdb's table has in-frame clones only and misses some. Of almost 30,000 clones detected, approximately 89% appear once; the ten largest clones hold around 3.2%. The sample originates from a study of PD-L1 blockade in urothelial cancer. This CDR3 comprises 12 residues. Per germline, CDR1 SGHAT and CDR2 FQNNGV. V lost 1 base and J lost 11, with 10 bases in between. Sequencing used PBMCs, obtained around atezolizumab (anti-PD-L1) treatment. This TCR was recovered from a man in his fifties with urothelial cancer. V gene TRBV11-2 combines with J gene TRBJ2-3; weak D call: TRBD1 (5 bases). CDR3: CASSLAGNVQYF. The DNA for the CDR3 is TGTGCCAGCAGCTTAGCAGGGAACGTGCAGTATTTT.